Listed below are T cell receptor beta chains from one sample, sequenced in a study of T-cell reconstitution after alpha-beta-depleted transplantation in children. TCRdb itself ran the PCR reads through MiXCR, one entry per CDR3 protein. Of approximately 85,000 distinct CDR3 sequences in the sample, around 16% were seen once. Sequenced material: PBMCs, mostly from graft donor cells, taken 180 days after TCRalphabeta/CD19-depleted stem cell transplant. Receptors were obtained from a male patient aged 2 to 9 who had a stem cell transplant for acute lymphoblastic leukemia, so the T cells may come from the graft donor. Both conserved end residues are part of each CDR3. D genes are given only for firm matches. Size is omitted from some rows. Given values are once, few, many or a class for expanded clones.

V	size	J	D	CDR3	DNA
TRBV20-1	NA	TRBJ1-2	NA	CSARRDRKFFDGYTF	TGCAGTGCTAGAAGGGACCGGAAATTTTTTGATGGCTACACCTTC
TRBV6-1	NA	TRBJ1-1	NA	CASSEALGGRGEAFF	TGTGCCAGCAGTGAAGCGCTTGGGGGGCGCGGTGAAGCTTTCTTT
TRBV7-9	few	TRBJ1-2	NA	CASSLGHEGYTF	TGTGCCAGCAGCTTAGGTCATGAAGGCTACACCTTC
TRBV7-9	few	TRBJ2-7	NA	CASSLGLTLTFAYEQYF	TGTGCCAGCAGCTTGGGGCTTACATTGACTTTCGCCTACGAGCAGTACTTC
TRBV9	many	TRBJ2-1	TRBD2	CASGDYSPSSYNEQFF	TGTGCCAGCGGGGACTATTCTCCGAGCTCCTACAATGAGCAGTTCTTC
TRBV27	few	TRBJ1-5	NA	CASSFQGTQPQHF	TGTGCCAGCAGTTTTCAGGGGACTCAGCCCCAGCATTTT
TRBV4-1	NA	TRBJ2-1	TRBD2	CASSQTSGGAHEQFF	TGCGCCAGCAGCCAGACTAGCGGGGGGGCGCATGAGCAGTTCTTC
TRBV5-6	NA	TRBJ2-3	NA	CASSLVQRLSTDTQYF	TGTGCCAGCAGCTTGGTCCAGCGGCTTAGCACAGATACGCAGTATTTT
TRBV7-2	few	TRBJ2-5	NA	CASSLRQASETQYF	TGTGCCAGCAGCTTACGACAGGCCAGCGAGACCCAGTACTTC
TRBV12-3/TRBV12-4	NA	TRBJ2-1	TRBD1	CASSRDRVQNEQFF	TGTGCCAGCAGTCGGGACAGGGTACAGAATGAGCAGTTCTTC
TRBV18	few	TRBJ1-1	NA	CASSPPRGAGNTEAFF	TGTGCCAGCTCACCACCGCGGGGGGCAGGGAACACTGAAGCTTTCTTT
TRBV3-1	NA	TRBJ2-7	TRBD2	CATTQEGSGGAYEQYF	TGTGCCACCACCCAAGAAGGTAGCGGGGGGGCCTACGAGCAGTACTTC
TRBV7-8	NA	TRBJ2-3	NA	CASSLVRQSPDTQYF	TGTGCCAGCAGCTTAGTTCGTCAGTCCCCAGATACGCAGTATTTT
TRBV29-1	NA	TRBJ1-1	NA	CSVENGGRLNTEAFF	TGCAGCGTTGAAAATGGTGGGCGACTGAACACTGAAGCTTTCTTT
TRBV20-1	NA	TRBJ1-4	NA	CSARGGGGMEKLFF	TGCAGTGCTAGAGGGGGGGGCGGCATGGAAAAACTGTTTTTT
TRBV5-1	NA	TRBJ1-4	NA	CASSLAGEDEKLFF	TGCGCCAGCAGCTTGGCAGGGGAGGACGAAAAACTGTTTTTT
TRBV7-2	NA	TRBJ2-1	NA	CASSYRYEQFF	TGTGCCAGCAGCTATAGGTATGAGCAGTTCTTC
TRBV7-8	few	TRBJ2-7	TRBD1	CASSLLGGPYEQYF	TGTGCCAGCAGCTTACTAGGGGGCCCCTACGAGCAGTACTTC
TRBV7-9	NA	TRBJ1-2	NA	CASSFLSELNYGYTF	TGTGCCAGCAGCTTCCTTTCAGAGCTTAACTATGGCTACACCTTC
TRBV7-7	NA	TRBJ2-5	TRBD1	CASGRQGAETQYF	TGTGCCAGCGGTAGACAGGGGGCAGAGACCCAGTACTTC
TRBV7-2	few	TRBJ2-1	NA	CASSPGTGVGQFF	TGTGCCAGCAGCCCTGGAACGGGGGTAGGGCAGTTCTTC
TRBV7-8	NA	TRBJ2-6	NA	CASRWPRANVLTF	TGTGCCAGCAGGTGGCCCAGGGCCAACGTCCTGACTTTC
TRBV6-2/TRBV6-3	few	TRBJ1-2	NA	CASSYGSFRPSYGYTF	TGTGCCAGCAGTTACGGTAGTTTCCGGCCTTCCTATGGCTACACCTTC
TRBV27	few	TRBJ1-1	NA	CASSSPGRMNTEAFF	TGTGCCAGCAGTTCCCCGGGACGAATGAACACTGAAGCTTTCTTT
TRBV11-1	NA	TRBJ2-1	NA	CASSSRGAFGGGFYEQFF	TGTGCCAGCAGCTCCAGGGGAGCTTTCGGCGGGGGTTTCTATGAGCAGTTCTTC
TRBV5-1	NA	TRBJ2-5	NA	CASSPPGTSGETQYF	TGCGCCAGCAGCCCACCCGGGACTTCGGGGGAGACCCAGTACTTC